This is a list of T cell receptor beta chains from one sample in a study of cytomegalovirus exposure and HLA in healthy donors. Method: immunoSEQ multiplex PCR; TCRdb's copy keeps in-frame clones and lacks some. The table has over 150,000 clones, approximately 80% seen once; the top ten hold 6.5% to 8.5%. The sample comprised PBMCs. Receptors originate from a man aged 25-40 years in good health and CMV-seropositive. Both conserved end residues are part of each CDR3. Fields, in order: J gene, V gene, CDR3 protein.

>TRBJ2-3|TRBV7-9
CASSLTGTQYF
>TRBJ2-1|TRBV4-1
CASSHGTSGRTEQFF
>TRBJ2-1|TRBV11-2
CASSLQRGAGEQFF
>TRBJ2-7|TRBV7-2
CASSSRGLAGGTEQYF
>TRBJ1-5|TRBV19
CASSIAWGEAQPQHF
>TRBJ2-3|TRBV6-4
CASSPTALLAGHTDTQYF
>TRBJ1-1|TRBV7-9
CSSRPRQGSTEAFF
>TRBJ2-1|TRBV11-2
CASSRRPGGYPYNEQFF
>TRBJ1-2|TRBV6-1
CASSPQQGNYGYTF
>TRBJ2-5|TRBV7-2
CASSLAKQGAETQYF
>TRBJ1-1|TRBV7-6
CASSIQGNTEAFF
>TRBJ2-1|TRBV28
CASSRAGGRRYEQFF
>TRBJ2-2|TRBV6-5
CASSYSSGNTGELFF
>TRBJ1-3|TRBV9
CASSVDPGGSGNTIYF
>TRBJ1-6|TRBV5-1
CASSWGDREWSSYNSPLHF
>TRBJ1-1|TRBV25-1
CASSEWGRGSTEAFF
>TRBJ2-1|TRBV2
CASSEEGQGYHEQFF
>TRBJ2-5|TRBV7-9
CASSLDRGQETQYF
>TRBJ2-6|TRBV9
CASSPYSGANVLTF
>TRBJ2-7|TRBV6-5
CASRTNRDAYEQYF
>TRBJ1-4|TRBV6-1
CAGQTNEKLFF
>TRBJ2-3|TRBV27
CASNALRTSGSTDTQYF
>TRBJ2-2|TRBV7-2
CASSSVFPGELFF
>TRBJ2-5|TRBV6-5
CASSLLGEGVETQYF
>TRBJ2-1|TRBV11-3
CASSPTSGGAGEQFF